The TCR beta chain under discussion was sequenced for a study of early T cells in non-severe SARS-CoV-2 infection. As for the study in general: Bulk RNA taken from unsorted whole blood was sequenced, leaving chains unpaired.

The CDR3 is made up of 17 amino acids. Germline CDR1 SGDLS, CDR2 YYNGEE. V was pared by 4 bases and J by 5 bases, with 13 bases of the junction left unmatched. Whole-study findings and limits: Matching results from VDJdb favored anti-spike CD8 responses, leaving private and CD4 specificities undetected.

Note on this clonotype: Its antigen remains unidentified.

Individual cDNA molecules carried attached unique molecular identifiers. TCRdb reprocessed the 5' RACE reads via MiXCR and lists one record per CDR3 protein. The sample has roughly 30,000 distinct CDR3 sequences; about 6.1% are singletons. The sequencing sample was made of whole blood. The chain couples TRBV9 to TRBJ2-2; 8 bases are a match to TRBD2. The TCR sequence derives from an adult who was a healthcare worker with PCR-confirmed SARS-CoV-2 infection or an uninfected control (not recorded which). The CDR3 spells CASSSRAGGIGTGELFF. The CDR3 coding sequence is TGTGCCAGCAGCTCCAGGGCGGGGGGAATCGGGACCGGGGAGCTGTTTTTT.